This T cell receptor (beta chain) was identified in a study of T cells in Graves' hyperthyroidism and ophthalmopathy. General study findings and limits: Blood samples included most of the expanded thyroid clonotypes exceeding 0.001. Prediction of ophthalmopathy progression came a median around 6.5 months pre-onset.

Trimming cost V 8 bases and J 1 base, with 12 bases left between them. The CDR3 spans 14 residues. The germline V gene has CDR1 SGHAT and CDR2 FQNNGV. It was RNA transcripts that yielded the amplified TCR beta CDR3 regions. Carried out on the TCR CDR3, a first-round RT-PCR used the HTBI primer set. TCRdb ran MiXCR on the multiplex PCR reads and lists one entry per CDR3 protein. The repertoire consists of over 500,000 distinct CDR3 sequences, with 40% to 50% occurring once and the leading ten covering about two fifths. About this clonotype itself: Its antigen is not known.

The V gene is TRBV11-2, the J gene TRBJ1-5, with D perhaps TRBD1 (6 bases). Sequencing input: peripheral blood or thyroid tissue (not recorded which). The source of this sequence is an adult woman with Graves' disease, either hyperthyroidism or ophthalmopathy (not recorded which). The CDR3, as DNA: TGTGCCAGCGGGACACACTGGAGCAATCAGCCCCAGCATTTT. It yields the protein CASGTHWSNQPQHF.